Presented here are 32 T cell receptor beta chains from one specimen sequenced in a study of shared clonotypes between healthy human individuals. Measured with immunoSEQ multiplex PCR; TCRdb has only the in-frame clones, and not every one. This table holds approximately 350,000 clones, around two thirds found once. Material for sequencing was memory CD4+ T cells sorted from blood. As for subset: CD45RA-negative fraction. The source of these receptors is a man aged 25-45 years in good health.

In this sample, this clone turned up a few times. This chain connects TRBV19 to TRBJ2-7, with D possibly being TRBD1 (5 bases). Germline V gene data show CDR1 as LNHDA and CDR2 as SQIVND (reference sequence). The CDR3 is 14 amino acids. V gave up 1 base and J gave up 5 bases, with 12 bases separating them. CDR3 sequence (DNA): TGTGCCAGTAGTATAGCCCCCAGGGATGACGAGCAGTACTTC. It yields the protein CASSIAPRDDEQYF. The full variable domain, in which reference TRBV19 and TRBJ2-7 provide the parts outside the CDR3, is DGGITQSPKYLFRKEGQNVTLSCEQNLNHDAMYWYRQDPGQGLRLIYYSQIVNDFQKGDIAEGYSVSREKKESFPLTVTSAQKNPTAFYLCASSIAPRDDEQYFGPGTRLTVT.

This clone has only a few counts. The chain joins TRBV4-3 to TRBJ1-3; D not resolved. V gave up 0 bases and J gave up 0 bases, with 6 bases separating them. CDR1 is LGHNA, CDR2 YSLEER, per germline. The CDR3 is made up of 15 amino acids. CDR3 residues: CASSQEGISGNTIYF. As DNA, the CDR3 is TGCGCCAGCAGCCAAGAAGGGATCTCTGGAAACACCATATATTTT.

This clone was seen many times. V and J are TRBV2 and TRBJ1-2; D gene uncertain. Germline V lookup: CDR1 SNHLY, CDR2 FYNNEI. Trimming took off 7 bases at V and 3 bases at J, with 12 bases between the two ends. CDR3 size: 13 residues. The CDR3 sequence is CASTQRYDYGYTF. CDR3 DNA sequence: TGTGCCAGCACCCAGAGATATGACTATGGCTACACCTTC.

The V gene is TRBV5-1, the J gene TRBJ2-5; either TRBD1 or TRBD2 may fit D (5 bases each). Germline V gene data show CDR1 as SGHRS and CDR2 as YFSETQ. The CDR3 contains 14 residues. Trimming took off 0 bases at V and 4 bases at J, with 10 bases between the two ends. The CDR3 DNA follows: TGCGCCAGCAGCTTGGGGCTGGGGGTAGAGACCCAGTACTTC. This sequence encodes CASSLGLGVETQYF.

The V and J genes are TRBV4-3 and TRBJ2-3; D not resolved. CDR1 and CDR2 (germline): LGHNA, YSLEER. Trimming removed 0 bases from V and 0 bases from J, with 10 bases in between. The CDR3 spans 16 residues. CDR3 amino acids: CASSQDGPASTDTQYF. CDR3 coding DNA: TGCGCCAGCAGCCAAGATGGGCCGGCTAGCACAGATACGCAGTATTTT.

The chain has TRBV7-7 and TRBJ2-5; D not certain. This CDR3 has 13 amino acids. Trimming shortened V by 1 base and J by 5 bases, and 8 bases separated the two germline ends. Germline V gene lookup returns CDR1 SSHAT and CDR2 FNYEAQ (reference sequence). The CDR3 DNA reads TGTGCCAGCAGCTTAGTCCGCCTGGAGACCCAGTACTTC. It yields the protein CASSLVRLETQYF.

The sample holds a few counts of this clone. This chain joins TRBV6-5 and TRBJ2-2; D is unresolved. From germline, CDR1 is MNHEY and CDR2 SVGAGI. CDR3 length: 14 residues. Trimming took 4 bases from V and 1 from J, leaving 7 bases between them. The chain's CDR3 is CASSLFENTGELFF. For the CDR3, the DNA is TGTGCCAGCAGTTTATTCGAGAACACCGGGGAGCTGTTTTTT.

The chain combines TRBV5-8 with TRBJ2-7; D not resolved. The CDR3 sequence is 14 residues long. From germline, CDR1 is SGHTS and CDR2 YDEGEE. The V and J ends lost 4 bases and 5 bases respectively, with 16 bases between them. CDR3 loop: CASSERTTRNEQYF. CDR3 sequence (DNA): TGTGCCAGCAGCGAGAGAACCACCCGCAACGAGCAGTACTTC.

The DNA of the CDR3 is TGCGCCAGCAGTCAATCGGACCCGCCGGGACCCATTAGGAGCACAGATACGCAGTATTTT. As protein: CASSQSDPPGPIRSTDTQYF. The chain links TRBV23-1 to TRBJ2-3; TRBD1 or TRBD2 may be the D gene (5 bases each). TRBV23-1 belongs to the ORF category, with a function that is uncertain. The CDR3 consists of 20 residues. The V and J ends lost 0 bases and 0 bases respectively, with 22 bases between them.

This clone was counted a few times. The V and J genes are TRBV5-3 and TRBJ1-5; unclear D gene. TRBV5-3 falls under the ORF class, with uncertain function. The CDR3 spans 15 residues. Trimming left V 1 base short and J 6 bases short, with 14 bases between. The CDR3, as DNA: TGTGCCAGAAGCTTGTTGGATTCGCGCGGTCAGCCCCAGCATTTT. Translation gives CARSLLDSRGQPQHF.

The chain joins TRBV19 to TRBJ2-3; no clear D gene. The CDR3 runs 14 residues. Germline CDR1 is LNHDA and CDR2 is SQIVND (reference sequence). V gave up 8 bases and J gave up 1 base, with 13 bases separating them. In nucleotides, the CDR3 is TGTGCCAGTGGCAGAAGGGCGGGCACAGATACGCAGTATTTT. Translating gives CASGRRAGTDTQYF.

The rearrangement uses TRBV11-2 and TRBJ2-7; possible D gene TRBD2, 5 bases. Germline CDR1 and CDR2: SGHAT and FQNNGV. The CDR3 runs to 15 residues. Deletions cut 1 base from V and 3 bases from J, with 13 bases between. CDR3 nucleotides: TGTGCCAGCAGCTTAGTTACGGGAATGAGCTACGAGCAGTACTTC. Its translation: CASSLVTGMSYEQYF.

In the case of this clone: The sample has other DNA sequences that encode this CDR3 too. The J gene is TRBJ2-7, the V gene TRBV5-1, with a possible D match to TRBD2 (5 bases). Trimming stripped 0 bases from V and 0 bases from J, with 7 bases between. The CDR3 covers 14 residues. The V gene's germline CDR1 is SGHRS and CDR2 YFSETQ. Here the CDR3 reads CASSLEGSSYEQYF. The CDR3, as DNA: TGCGCCAGCAGCTTGGAAGGGAGCTCCTACGAGCAGTACTTC. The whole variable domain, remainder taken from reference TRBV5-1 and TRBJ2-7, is KAGVTQTPRYLIKTRGQQVTLSCSPISGHRSVSWYQQTPGQGLQFLFEYFSETQRNKGNFPGRFSGRQFSNSRSEMNVSTLELGDSALYLCASSLEGSSYEQYFGPGTRLTVT.

For the CDR3, the DNA is TGTGCCAGCAGCTTAGCGCTAGGCCGTCGCCAGCGGGCTGGAAACACCATATATTTT. It specifies CASSLALGRRQRAGNTIYF. The chain is built from TRBV7-8 and TRBJ1-3; D not resolved. The germline V gene has CDR1 SGHVS and CDR2 FQNEAQ. Trimming took 0 bases from V and 2 from J, leaving 20 bases between them. CDR3 length: 19 amino acids.

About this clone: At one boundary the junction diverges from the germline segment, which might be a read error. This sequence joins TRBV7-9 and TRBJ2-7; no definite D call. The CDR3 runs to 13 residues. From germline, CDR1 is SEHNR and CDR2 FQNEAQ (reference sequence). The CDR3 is CASSLDGPYEQYF. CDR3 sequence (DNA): TGTGCCAGCAGTTTAGACGGTCCCTACGAGCAGTACTTC.

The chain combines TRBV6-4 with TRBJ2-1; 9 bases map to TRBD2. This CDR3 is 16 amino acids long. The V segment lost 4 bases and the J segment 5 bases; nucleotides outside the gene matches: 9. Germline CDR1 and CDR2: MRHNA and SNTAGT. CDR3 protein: CASSASSGTLNNEQFF. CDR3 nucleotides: TGTGCCAGCAGTGCATCTAGCGGGACATTAAACAATGAGCAGTTCTTC.

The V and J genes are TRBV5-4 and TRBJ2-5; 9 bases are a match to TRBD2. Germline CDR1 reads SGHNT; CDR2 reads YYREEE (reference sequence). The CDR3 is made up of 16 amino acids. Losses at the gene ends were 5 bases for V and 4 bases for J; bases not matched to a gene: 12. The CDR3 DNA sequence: TGTGCCAGCAGTCCTATTTTCGCGGGAGGGAGAGAGACCCAGTACTTC. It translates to CASSPIFAGGRETQYF.

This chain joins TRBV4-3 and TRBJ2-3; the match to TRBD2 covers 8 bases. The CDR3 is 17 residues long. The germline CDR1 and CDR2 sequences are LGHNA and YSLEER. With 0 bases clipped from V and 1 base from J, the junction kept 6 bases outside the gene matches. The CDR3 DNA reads TGCGCCAGCAGCCAAGAGCCTAGCGGGTTGGGCACAGATACGCAGTATTTT. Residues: CASSQEPSGLGTDTQYF.

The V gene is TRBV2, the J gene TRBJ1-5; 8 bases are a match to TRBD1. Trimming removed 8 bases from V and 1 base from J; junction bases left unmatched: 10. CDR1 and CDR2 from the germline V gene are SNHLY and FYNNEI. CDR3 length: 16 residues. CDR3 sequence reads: CASGPQGAESNQPQHF. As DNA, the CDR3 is TGTGCCAGCGGTCCGCAGGGGGCGGAGAGCAATCAGCCCCAGCATTTT. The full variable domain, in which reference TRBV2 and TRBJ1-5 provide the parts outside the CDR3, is EPEVTQTPSHQVTQMGQEVILRCVPISNHLYFYWYRQILGQKVEFLVSFYNNEISEKSEIFDDQFSVERPDGSNFTLKIRSTKLEDSAMYFCASGPQGAESNQPQHFGDGTRLSIL.

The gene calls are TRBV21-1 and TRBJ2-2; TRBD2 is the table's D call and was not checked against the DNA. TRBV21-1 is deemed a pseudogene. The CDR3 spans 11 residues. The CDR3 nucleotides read TGTGCCAGCAGCGGTAGCGGGGAGCTGTTTTTT. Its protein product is CASSGSGELFF.

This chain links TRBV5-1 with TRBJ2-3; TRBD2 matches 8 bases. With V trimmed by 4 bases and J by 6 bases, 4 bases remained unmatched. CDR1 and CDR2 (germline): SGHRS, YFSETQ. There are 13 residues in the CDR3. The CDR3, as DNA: TGCGCCAGCAGCACTATAGCGGGGGATACGCAGTATTTT. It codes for CASSTIAGDTQYF. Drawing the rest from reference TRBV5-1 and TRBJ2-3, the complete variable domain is KAGVTQTPRYLIKTRGQQVTLSCSPISGHRSVSWYQQTPGQGLQFLFEYFSETQRNKGNFPGRFSGRQFSNSRSEMNVSTLELGDSALYLCASSTIAGDTQYFGPGTRLTVL.

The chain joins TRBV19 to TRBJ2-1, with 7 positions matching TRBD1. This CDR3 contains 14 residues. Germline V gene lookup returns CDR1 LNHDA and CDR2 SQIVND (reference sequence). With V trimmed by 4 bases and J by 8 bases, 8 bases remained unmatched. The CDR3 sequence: CASSRGGSSYEQFF. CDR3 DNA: TGTGCCAGTAGTAGAGGGGGCAGTAGCTATGAGCAGTTCTTC.

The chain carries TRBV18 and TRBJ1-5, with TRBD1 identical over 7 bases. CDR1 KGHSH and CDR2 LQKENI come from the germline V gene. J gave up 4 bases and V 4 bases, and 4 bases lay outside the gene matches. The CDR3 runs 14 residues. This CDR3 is CASSRGTENQPQHF. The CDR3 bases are TGTGCCAGCTCACGTGGGACAGAAAATCAGCCCCAGCATTTT.

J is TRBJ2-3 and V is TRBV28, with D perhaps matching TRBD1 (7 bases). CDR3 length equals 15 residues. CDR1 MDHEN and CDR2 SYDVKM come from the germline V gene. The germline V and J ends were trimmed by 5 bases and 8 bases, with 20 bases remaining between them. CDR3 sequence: CASSPGGGTRATQYF. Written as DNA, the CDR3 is TGTGCCAGCAGTCCAGGAGGGGGCACCAGGGCTACGCAGTATTTT.

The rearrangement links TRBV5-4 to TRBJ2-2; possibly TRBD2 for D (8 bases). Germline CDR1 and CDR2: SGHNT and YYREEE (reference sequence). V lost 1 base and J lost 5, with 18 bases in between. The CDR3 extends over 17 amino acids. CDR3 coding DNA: TGTGCCAGCAGCTTGAAGGGGGCGGGAGGTCGTACCGGGGAGCTGTTTTTT. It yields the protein CASSLKGAGGRTGELFF.

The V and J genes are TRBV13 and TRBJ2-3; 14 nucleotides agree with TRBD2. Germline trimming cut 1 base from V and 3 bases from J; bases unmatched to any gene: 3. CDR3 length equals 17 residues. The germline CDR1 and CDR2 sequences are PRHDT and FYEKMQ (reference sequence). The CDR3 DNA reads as TGTGCCAGCAGCTTAGCGGGACTAGCGGGAGATACAGATACGCAGTATTTT. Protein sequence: CASSLAGLAGDTDTQYF.

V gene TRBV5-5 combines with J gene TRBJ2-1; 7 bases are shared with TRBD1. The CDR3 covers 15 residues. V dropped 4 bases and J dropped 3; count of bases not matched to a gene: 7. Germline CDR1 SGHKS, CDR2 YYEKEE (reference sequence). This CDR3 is CASSPVGTVYNEQFF. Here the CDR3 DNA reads TGTGCCAGCAGCCCGGTGGGGACAGTCTACAATGAGCAGTTCTTC. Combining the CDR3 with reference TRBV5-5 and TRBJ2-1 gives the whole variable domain DAGVTQSPTHLIKTRGQQVTLRCSPISGHKSVSWYQQVLGQGPQFIFQYYEKEERGRGNFPDRFSARQFPNYSSELNVNALLLGDSALYLCASSPVGTVYNEQFFGPGTRLTVL.

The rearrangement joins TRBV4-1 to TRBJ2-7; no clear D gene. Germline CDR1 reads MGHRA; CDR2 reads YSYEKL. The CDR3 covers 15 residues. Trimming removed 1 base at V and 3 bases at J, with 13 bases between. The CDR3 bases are TGCGCCAGCAGCCAAGGGCAGAATCTTAACTACGAGCAGTACTTC. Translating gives CASSQGQNLNYEQYF.

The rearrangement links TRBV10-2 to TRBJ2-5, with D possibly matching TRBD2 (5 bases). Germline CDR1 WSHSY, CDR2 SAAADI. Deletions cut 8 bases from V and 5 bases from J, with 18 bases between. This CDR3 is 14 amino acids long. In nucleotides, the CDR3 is TGCGCCAGCCAAACCCAACTAGGCAGGGAGACCCAGTACTTC. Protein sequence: CASQTQLGRETQYF.

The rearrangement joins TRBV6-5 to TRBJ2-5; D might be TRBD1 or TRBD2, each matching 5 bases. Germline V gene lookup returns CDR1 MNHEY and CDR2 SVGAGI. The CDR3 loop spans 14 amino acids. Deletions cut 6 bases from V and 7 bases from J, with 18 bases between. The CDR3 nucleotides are TGTGCCAGCAGCCCGCTCGGGACGGCCGGGACCCAGTACTTC. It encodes CASSPLGTAGTQYF.

The CDR3 here is CASSRQVYNEQFF. The CDR3 DNA follows: TGTGCCAGCAGCCGGCAGGTCTACAATGAGCAGTTCTTC. The genes are TRBV14 and TRBJ2-1; D is unresolved. Germline V gene data show CDR1 as SGHDN and CDR2 as FVKESK. This CDR3 comprises 13 residues. The ends were cut back, 4 bases at V and 3 bases at J, with 7 bases in the middle.

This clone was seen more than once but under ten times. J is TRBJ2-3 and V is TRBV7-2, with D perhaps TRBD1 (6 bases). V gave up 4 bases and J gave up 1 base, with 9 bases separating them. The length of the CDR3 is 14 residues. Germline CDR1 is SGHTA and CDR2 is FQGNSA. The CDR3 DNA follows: TGTGCCAGCAGCTCCCGGACAGGCACAGATACGCAGTATTTT. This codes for CASSSRTGTDTQYF.